These 26 T cell receptor beta chains share one sample of origin, sequenced in a study of beta chain features in type 1 diabetes. Study conclusions and caveats: For Type 1 diabetes patients, all four CD4+ subsets carried TCRB CDR3s that were moderately but significantly shorter.

Which antigens these TCRs recognize remains unknown. Expressed TCRB transcripts were sequenced after all isolated RNA was converted to cDNA. The repertoire was sequenced with immunoSEQ multiplex PCR; TCRdb's copy has only in-frame clones and lacks some. Among 600,000 or so clones listed, around an eighth were seen once. The sample comprised naive CD4+ T cells from blood. Every receptor here comes from a young man with type 1 diabetes.

This clone was seen more than once but under ten times. The sample contains more than one DNA sequence encoding this CDR3. The chain has TRBV30 and TRBJ2-3, with D perhaps given as TRBD1 or TRBD2 (5 bases each). Trimming took off 1 base at V and 4 bases at J, with 6 bases between the two ends. CDR1 and CDR2 from the germline V gene are GTSNPN and SVGIG (reference sequence). The CDR3 totals 12 residues. The CDR3 nucleotides are TGTGCCTGGAGTGGAGGGGCAGATACGCAGTATTTT. Protein product: CAWSGGADTQYF.

This clone appeared a few times. Germline and junction disagree at one end, which may indicate a read error. V is TRBV30 and J is TRBJ2-7; weak D call: TRBD2 (5 bases). Germline V gene sequence: CDR1 GTSNPN, CDR2 SVGIG (reference sequence). There are 11 residues in the CDR3. CDR3 sequence reads: CAWSVRRELYF. In nucleotides, the CDR3 is TGTGCCTGGAGTGTACGAAGGGAGCTGTACTTC.

This chain joins TRBV6-1 and TRBJ1-5; possibly TRBD1 for D (5 bases). This CDR3 contains 13 residues. Germline V gene lookup returns CDR1 MNHNS and CDR2 SASEGT. Deletions cut 6 bases from V and 3 bases from J, with 9 bases between. CDR3 coding DNA: TGTGCCAGCAGGGGGGGAAACAATCAGCCCCAGCATTTT. Its protein product is CASRGGNNQPQHF.

For this clone: The identical CDR3 is also encoded by other nucleotide sequences in the sample. The V gene is TRBV7-9, the J gene TRBJ2-7; D is ambiguous. CDR1 and CDR2 from the germline V gene are SEHNR and FQNEAQ (reference sequence). CDR3 length: 12 amino acids. The V and J ends lost 4 bases and 0 bases respectively, with 4 bases between them. The CDR3 DNA follows: TGTGCCAGCAGCTCGGCCTCCTACGAGCAGTACTTC. It encodes CASSSASYEQYF.

This clone has more than one count but fewer than ten. The rearrangement uses TRBV11-2 and TRBJ2-1, with a weak D call TRBD2 (6 bases). The CDR3 is 18 amino acids. Germline CDR1 and CDR2: SGHAT and FQNNGV. The V end was cut by 5 bases, the J end by 1 base, with 21 bases between. This CDR3 reads CASSLWVAGGASYNEQFF. The CDR3 region has the DNA TGTGCCAGCAGCCTCTGGGTAGCAGGCGGGGCGTCCTACAATGAGCAGTTCTTC.

This clone was detected a few times. The chain combines TRBV4-3 with TRBJ1-5, with 8 bases identical to TRBD1. Looked up from germline, CDR1 is LGHNA and CDR2 is YSLEER. The V segment lost 4 bases and the J segment 6 bases; nucleotides outside the gene matches: 5. The CDR3 runs 14 residues. In DNA form, the CDR3 reads TGCGCCAGCAGCCGCGGACAGGGCTCTCAGCCCCAGCATTTT. Its translation: CASSRGQGSQPQHF.

The rearrangement uses TRBV30 and TRBJ2-3, with D possibly TRBD2 on 6 matching bases. The germline V gene encodes CDR1 GTSNPN and CDR2 SVGIG (reference sequence). V was pared by 3 bases and J by 1 base, with 11 bases between. This CDR3 contains 14 residues. CDR3 nucleotide sequence: TGTGCCTGGAGGTCGGGAGCGGGCACAGATACGCAGTATTTT. It yields the protein CAWRSGAGTDTQYF.

This clone appeared a few times. V usage is TRBV7-2 and J usage is TRBJ2-1; the match to TRBD2 covers 8 bases. In germline, CDR1 is SGHTA, CDR2 FQGNSA. The trim removed 4 bases at V and 5 bases at J, leaving 7 bases unmatched. The length of the CDR3 is 15 residues. CDR3 in DNA: TGTGCCAGCAGCTACGAGCGGGAGTGGAACAATGAGCAGTTCTTC. This translates into CASSYEREWNNEQFF.

This clone has a handful of counts. The chain joins TRBV5-1 to TRBJ2-2; D remains ambiguous. Germline V lookup: CDR1 SGHRS, CDR2 YFSETQ. V was clipped by 6 bases and J by 7 bases, with 13 bases between them. The CDR3 is made up of 13 amino acids. The CDR3 bases are TGCGCCAGCATCGGATTTGAGAACGGGGAGCTGTTTTTT. Translation: CASIGFENGELFF.

This clone was seen only a few times. The J gene is TRBJ1-2, the V gene TRBV6-6; TRBD1 might be the D (6 bases). The CDR3 runs to 15 residues. Looked up from germline, CDR1 is MNHNY and CDR2 is SVGAGI (reference sequence). Trimming pared 4 bases from V and 2 bases from J, leaving 14 bases between. CDR3 in DNA: TGTGCCAGCAGTTCAGGGGACATAAGGAACTATGGCTACACCTTC. It yields the protein CASSSGDIRNYGYTF.

The rearrangement joins TRBV5-6 to TRBJ2-7; TRBD2 is a possible D gene (6 bases). Germline V gene lookup returns CDR1 SGHDT and CDR2 YYEEEE. V was clipped by 3 bases and J by 3 bases, with 10 bases between them. CDR3 size: 13 residues. The CDR3 here is CASSSPGVYEQYF. The CDR3 DNA follows: TGTGCCAGCAGCTCGCCGGGGGTCTACGAGCAGTACTTC.

The chain couples TRBV29-1 to TRBJ1-1, with 10 bases lining up with TRBD1. This CDR3 is 12 amino acids long. V was clipped by 6 bases and J by 8 bases; unmatched bases: 6. Germline values: CDR1 SQVTM, CDR2 ANQGSEA. The DNA of the CDR3 is TGCAGCGTCTTCCTGGACAGGGGGGAAGCTTTCTTT. Amino acid sequence: CSVFLDRGEAFF.

This clone was counted between two and nine times. The V gene is TRBV9, the J gene TRBJ2-1; D is possibly TRBD2 (5 bases). This CDR3 is built from 13 residues. V dropped 3 bases and J dropped 10 bases, with 14 bases sitting between them. Germline V gives CDR1 SGDLS, CDR2 YYNGEE. The CDR3 region is CASSAATEGEQFF. CDR3 sequence (DNA): TGTGCCAGCAGCGCCGCGACCGAGGGCGAGCAGTTCTTC.

The chain combines TRBV11-1 with TRBJ2-7; 7 nucleotides align to TRBD1. Germline-derived CDR1 and CDR2 are SGHAT and FQDESV (reference sequence). V gave up 5 bases and J gave up 5 bases; unmatched junction bases: 9. This CDR3 spans 14 amino acids. The CDR3 spells CASSTRTGPNEQYF. Here the CDR3 DNA reads TGTGCCAGCAGCACGCGGACAGGCCCGAACGAGCAGTACTTC.

The rearrangement uses TRBV6-1 and TRBJ2-2; D remains ambiguous. The CDR3 extends over 16 amino acids. The V gene lost 0 bases and the J gene lost 3 bases, with 11 bases spanning the gap. The germline CDR1 and CDR2 sequences are MNHNS and SASEGT. The CDR3: CASSEAVVRDTGELFF. The CDR3 DNA follows: TGTGCCAGCAGTGAAGCGGTAGTAAGGGACACCGGGGAGCTGTTTTTT.

The CDR3 nucleotides read TGCAGCGTTGAAAAGGAGTTAAACACTGAAGCTTTCTTT. This encodes CSVEKELNTEAFF. This rearrangement joins TRBV29-1 to TRBJ1-1, with D unclear. The CDR3 consists of 13 residues. Germline-derived CDR1 and CDR2 are SQVTM and ANQGSEA. V gave up 2 bases and J gave up 2 bases, with 9 bases separating them.

The chain couples TRBV29-1 to TRBJ2-3; possibly TRBD2 for D (6 bases). V gave up 7 bases and J gave up 0 bases, with 14 bases separating them. Germline V gene data show CDR1 as SQVTM and CDR2 as ANQGSEA. This CDR3 is built from 14 residues. The CDR3 region is CSARLAGSTDTQYF. The CDR3 DNA is TGCAGCGCACGCCTGGCGGGGAGCACAGATACGCAGTATTTT.

This clone has more than one count but fewer than ten. V is TRBV7-3 and J is TRBJ2-7; D may be TRBD1 or TRBD2 (5 bases each). Germline assignment: CDR1 SGHTA and CDR2 FQGTGA. The V and J ends lost 5 bases and 5 bases respectively, with 16 bases between them. The CDR3 covers 14 residues. CDR3 residues: CASSPGPPNDEQYF. The DNA for the CDR3 is TGTGCCAGCAGCCCGGGGCCTCCGAACGACGAGCAGTACTTC.

V usage is TRBV27 and J usage is TRBJ2-3; TRBD2 matches at 8 bases. The germline gives CDR1 MNHEY, CDR2 SMNVEV (reference sequence). Trimming at V came to 8 bases and at J to 3 bases, leaving 13 bases not matched to a gene. The CDR3 has 16 residues. The CDR3 DNA follows: TGTGCCAGCGGGCCGAACAGACCTAGCGGGACAGATACGCAGTATTTT. Its translation is CASGPNRPSGTDTQYF.

This clone has only a few counts. The chain is built from TRBV7-2 and TRBJ2-1; a weak D match, TRBD2 (5 bases). CDR1 SGHTA and CDR2 FQGNSA come from the germline V gene. The CDR3 covers 15 residues. Trimming shortened V by 8 bases and J by 3 bases, and 17 bases separated the two germline ends. The chain's CDR3 is CASAPERLNYNEQFF. The CDR3 nucleotides are TGTGCCAGCGCCCCCGAGCGGTTAAACTACAATGAGCAGTTCTTC.

The chain couples TRBV18 to TRBJ1-5; 7 nucleotides align to TRBD1. The J segment lost 2 bases and the V segment lost 4 bases, leaving 2 bases of the junction unmatched. The CDR3 length is 14 residues. Germline lookup yields CDR1 KGHSH and CDR2 LQKENI. This CDR3 is CASSLQGGNQPQHF. The CDR3 nucleotides read TGTGCCAGCTCACTGCAGGGGGGCAATCAGCCCCAGCATTTT. The entire variable domain, with the rest obtained from reference TRBV18 and TRBJ1-5, is as follows: NAGVMQNPRHLVRRRGQEARLRCSPMKGHSHVYWYRQLPEEGLKFMVYLQKENIIDESGMPKERFSAEFPKEGPSILRIQQVVRGDSAAYFCASSLQGGNQPQHFGDGTRLSIL.

J is TRBJ1-5 and V is TRBV6-5; tentative D call: TRBD1 (6 bases). Germline CDR1 MNHEY, CDR2 SVGAGI. The CDR3 consists of 13 residues. Between the trimmed V and J ends, which lost 6 bases and 6 bases, there was a span of 12 bases. The CDR3 DNA sequence: TGTGCCAGCAGCACAGGGAATGGTCAGCCCCAGCATTTT. Protein product: CASSTGNGQPQHF.

This clone has more than one count but fewer than ten. An end of the junction differs from the germline gene, which may be a read error. The chain employs TRBV30 and TRBJ1-1, with unresolved D. This CDR3 has 12 residues. CDR1 GTSNPN and CDR2 SVGIG come from the germline V gene (reference sequence). The chain's CDR3 is CAWSVERLTGFF. CDR3 coding DNA: TGTGCCTGGAGTGTAGAGCGCCTAACGGGCTTTTTT.

This clone has more than one count but fewer than ten. This rearrangement joins TRBV7-9 to TRBJ2-3; D is perhaps TRBD1 or TRBD2 (6 bases each). The germline V gene encodes CDR1 SEHNR and CDR2 FQNEAQ (reference sequence). This CDR3 comprises 14 residues. V was clipped by 7 bases and J by 1 base, with 12 bases between them. The CDR3 protein is CASTNGGRTDTQYF. The CDR3 coding sequence is TGTGCCAGCACCAATGGGGGGCGCACAGATACGCAGTATTTT.

This clone was observed a handful of times. The chain joins TRBV9 to TRBJ1-2, with D possibly matching TRBD1 (5 bases). Germline lookup yields CDR1 SGDLS and CDR2 YYNGEE. This CDR3 has 13 amino acids. V dropped 3 bases and J dropped 8 bases, with 14 bases sitting between them. Here the CDR3 DNA reads TGTGCCAGCAGCGCAACAGGTCCGGACGGCTACACCTTC. Its translation is CASSATGPDGYTF.

This clone was seen a few times. The chain joins TRBV28 to TRBJ1-1; D uncertain. CDR1 is MDHEN and CDR2 is SYDVKM in the germline V gene. This CDR3 has 12 amino acids. The V end lost 11 bases, the J end lost 6 bases, and 16 bases lay between the germline ends. For the CDR3, the DNA is TGTGCCCTAGGGCGTGGTAATGCTGAAGCTTTCTTT. Protein: CALGRGNAEAFF.